This is a list of T cell receptor beta chains from one sample in a study of cytomegalovirus exposure and HLA in healthy donors. TCRdb keeps only in-frame clones here, not all; method: immunoSEQ multiplex PCR. The sample includes approximately 180,000 clones, almost 85% of them seen just once. Source material: PBMCs. These receptors were collected from a girl aged 5-17 years in good health and CMV-seropositive. CDR3s include the opening cysteine and the closing phenylalanine or tryptophan. Fields, in order: D gene, J gene, clone size, V gene, CDR3 DNA, CDR3 protein. A D gene is named only where the DNA matches it firmly. Clone size appears in some rows only: once, few, many, or a class for an expanded clone.

>TRBD2|TRBJ2-4|-|TRBV9
TGTGCCAGCAGCCCCCCGGGGCAGGGAGGGACCAAAAACATTCAGTACTTC
CASSPPGQGGTKNIQYF
>-|TRBJ1-6|once|TRBV7-8
TGTGCCAGCAGCTTAACTGGAGGGGTATCCTATAATTCACCCCTCCACTTT
CASSLTGGVSYNSPLHF
>-|TRBJ2-3|-|TRBV5-1
TGCGCCAGCAGCTTGGCTCCGTCAGATACGCAGTATTTT
CASSLAPSDTQYF
>TRBD2|TRBJ2-2|once|TRBV6-6
TGTGCCAGCAAACTTCCGGGACTACTAAACACCGGGGAGCTGTTTTTT
CASKLPGLLNTGELFF
>TRBD2|TRBJ2-6|-|TRBV13
TGTGCCAGCAGCTCCGGACTAGGGTTAGGCTCTGGGGCCAACGTCCTGACTTTC
CASSSGLGLGSGANVLTF
>TRBD1|TRBJ2-3|-|TRBV4-1
TGCGCCAGCAGCCAAGAACCGGGACAGGGGCTCCGGACAGATACGCAGTATTTT
CASSQEPGQGLRTDTQYF
>TRBD1|TRBJ1-2|-|TRBV13
TGTGCCAGCAGCACTCCGGACAGGGCGTCTAACTATGGCTACACCTTC
CASSTPDRASNYGYTF
>TRBD1|TRBJ1-2|-|TRBV30
TGTGCCTGGATAGGACAGGGTAACTATGGCTACACCTTC
CAWIGQGNYGYTF
>TRBD1|TRBJ2-7|-|TRBV6-6
TGTGCCAGCAGCATACAGGGGGTCTCCTACGAGCAGTACTTC
CASSIQGVSYEQYF
>TRBD1|TRBJ2-5|-|TRBV6-5
TGTGCCAGCAGGGGACAGGGTGAAGAGACCCAGTACTTC
CASRGQGEETQYF
>-|TRBJ1-2|-|TRBV7-9
TGTGCCAGCAGCTTAGAATACTGGACACAGGGCTTTCTCTATGGCTACACCTTC
CASSLEYWTQGFLYGYTF
>-|TRBJ2-1|-|TRBV19
TGTGCCAGTAGAGGAAGAGGGCTCTCCTACAATGAGCAGTTCTTC
CASRGRGLSYNEQFF
>-|TRBJ1-1|-|TRBV5-1
TGCGCCAGCAGCTTGGATGGGGGGATCACTGAAGCTTTCTTT
CASSLDGGITEAFF
>-|TRBJ1-2|once|TRBV21-1
TGTGCCAGCAGCCCGATCCAGGACAGGGGGCATGGCTACACCTTC
CASSPIQDRGHGYTF
>-|TRBJ1-5|-|TRBV6-6
TGTGCCAGCAGCAATGGACAGCTCAATCAGCCCCAGCATTTT
CASSNGQLNQPQHF
>TRBD1|TRBJ2-5|-|TRBV11-2
TGTGCCAGCAGCTTAGGAGGGGGACAGCAAGAGACCCAGTACTTC
CASSLGGGQQETQYF
>-|TRBJ1-1|-|TRBV11-2
TGTGCCAGCAGCCCCCCTGGGGGGGGGCTCGGAACTGAAGCTTTCTTT
CASSPPGGGLGTEAFF
>TRBD2|TRBJ2-5|-|TRBV19
TGTGCCAGTAGTATATGGACTAGCGGGGTAGGGGAGACCCAGTACTTC
CASSIWTSGVGETQYF
>-|TRBJ1-2|-|TRBV18
TGTGCCAGCTCACCGGGACTGATCTATGGCTACACCTTC
CASSPGLIYGYTF
>-|TRBJ2-2|-|TRBV19
TGCGCCAGTAGTGACCGGGACAAGAACACCGGGGAGCTGTTTTTT
CASSDRDKNTGELFF
>-|TRBJ1-5|-|TRBV18
TGTGCCAGCTCAGAGGGGGTCGGACAGCCCCAGCATTTT
CASSEGVGQPQHF
>-|TRBJ2-2|-|TRBV19
TGTGCCAGTAGCCTGGCAGGGGTGATTCCAACCGGGGAGCTGTTTTTT
CASSLAGVIPTGELFF
>TRBD1|TRBJ1-1|-|TRBV12-5
TGTGCTAGTGGGCCAGCTAGGACAGGAGCGAACACTGAAGCTTTCTTT
CASGPARTGANTEAFF
>TRBD1|TRBJ1-1|-|TRBV5-5
TGTGCCAGCAGTCTTAGGACAGGGGAGATGAACACTGAAGCTTTCTTT
CASSLRTGEMNTEAFF
>-|TRBJ1-1|once|TRBV21-1
TGTGCCAGCAGCAAATGGACAGATATGCCCGGGACTGAAGCTTTCTTT
CASSKWTDMPGTEAFF
>TRBD1|TRBJ1-4|-|TRBV4-2
TGTGCCAGCAGCCATTTAACCGGGACAGGGGACGAAAAACTGTTTTTT
CASSHLTGTGDEKLFF
>-|TRBJ2-7|-|TRBV5-1
TGCGCCAGCAGGGCAGGGGACCCCTACGAGCAGTACTTC
CASRAGDPYEQYF
>TRBD1|TRBJ1-5|-|TRBV2
TGTGCCAGCACACAGGGGGGTGAAGGTCAGCCCCAGCATTTT
CASTQGGEGQPQHF